These T cell receptor beta chains were read from a single sample in a study of blood T cell repertoires in COVID-19. Sequenced by immunoSEQ multiplex PCR; TCRdb stores in-frame clones only, minus some. The sample lists 18,000 or so clones; approximately 89% were seen once. The sample comprised peripheral blood. The receptor source for this set is a man aged 60-69 years with active COVID-19. CDR3s include the opening cysteine and the closing phenylalanine or tryptophan. The D gene is left open where the match is weak. Clone size appears in some rows only: once, few, many, or a class for an expanded clone.

size,length,D,V,J,DNA,CDR3
once,16,-,TRBV5-1,TRBJ2-1,TGCGCCAGCAGCTTGGTCCCTAGTTTGTCCTACAATGAGCAGTTCTTC,CASSLVPSLSYNEQFF
-,15,TRBD1,TRBV2,TRBJ1-6,TGTGCCAGCAGTGAACGCAGGGGGTTTAATTCACCCCTCCACTTT,CASSERRGFNSPLHF
-,15,TRBD2,TRBV19,TRBJ2-7,TGTGCCAGTAGTTCCCTAGCGGGGGCGAGCTACGAGCAGTACTTC,CASSSLAGASYEQYF
-,13,-,TRBV11-3,TRBJ2-1,TGTGCCAGCAGCGGTAGCTCCTACAATGAGCAGTTCTTC,CASSGSSYNEQFF
-,14,-,TRBV7-3,TRBJ2-7,TGTGCCAGCAGCTTTGGGCCTCTCTCCTACGAGCAGTACTTC,CASSFGPLSYEQYF
-,14,TRBD1,TRBV5-1,TRBJ2-3,TGCGCCAGCAGCCCGGGACAGGGTCGGGATACGCAGTATTTT,CASSPGQGRDTQYF
-,17,-,TRBV18,TRBJ1-3,TGTGCCAGCTCTTCACAGGGCGGAGGCCCCGGGGGAAACACCATATATTTT,CASSSQGGGPGGNTIYF
-,13,-,TRBV19,TRBJ2-1,TGTGCCAGTAGCAGTGATTCCCACAATGAGCAGTTCTTC,CASSSDSHNEQFF
once,16,TRBD2,TRBV3-1/TRBV3-2,TRBJ2-1,TGTGCCAGCAGCCCCACCCCCGGGACTAGCGGCTTTGAGCAGTTCTTC,CASSPTPGTSGFEQFF
once,15,-,TRBV10-3,TRBJ2-7,TGTGCCATCAGCCCAGCCGGGGTCGCAACCTACGAGCAGTACTTC,CAISPAGVATYEQYF
-,16,TRBD1,TRBV28,TRBJ2-3,TGTGCCAGCAGTTTGAGGGGGCGAGAGCGCACAGATACGCAGTATTTT,CASSLRGRERTDTQYF
-,15,TRBD1,TRBV5-4,TRBJ2-5,TGTGCCAGCAGCTTGGACGGGACAGGCGGGGAGACCCAGTACTTC,CASSLDGTGGETQYF
-,16,TRBD1,TRBV6-2/TRBV6-3,TRBJ1-5,TGTGCCAGCAGCCGGACAGGGAGGGCGAGCAATCAGCCCCAGCATTTT,CASSRTGRASNQPQHF
-,15,-,TRBV5-5,TRBJ2-5,TGTGCCAGCAGCTCGACTAGTTTCGACCGTGAGACCCAGTACTTC,CASSSTSFDRETQYF
-,14,TRBD2,TRBV19,TRBJ2-5,TGTGCCAGTCACCAAGCGGGAGGGAGAGAGACCCAGTACTTC,CASHQAGGRETQYF
-,14,-,TRBV7-2,TRBJ1-4,TGTGCCAGCAGCACCGACAGGTGGGATGAAAAACTGTTTTTT,CASSTDRWDEKLFF
-,16,-,TRBV9,TRBJ2-1,TGTGCCAGCAGCGGACCCGGGACAATGGCCTACAATGAGCAGTTCTTC,CASSGPGTMAYNEQFF
-,18,-,TRBV9,TRBJ2-3,TGTGCCAGCAGTGGGGTCGCGGGGTTAGCGGTCGTAGTTGATACGCAGTATTTT,CASSGVAGLAVVVDTQYF
-,15,-,TRBV27,TRBJ1-4,TGTGCCAGCTCGAGGAGTGGTGGAGAGAGTGAAAAACTGTTTTTT,CASSRSGGESEKLFF
-,10,TRBD1,TRBV30,TRBJ1-2,TGTGCCGCTGACAGGGTGGGCTACACCTTC,CAADRVGYTF